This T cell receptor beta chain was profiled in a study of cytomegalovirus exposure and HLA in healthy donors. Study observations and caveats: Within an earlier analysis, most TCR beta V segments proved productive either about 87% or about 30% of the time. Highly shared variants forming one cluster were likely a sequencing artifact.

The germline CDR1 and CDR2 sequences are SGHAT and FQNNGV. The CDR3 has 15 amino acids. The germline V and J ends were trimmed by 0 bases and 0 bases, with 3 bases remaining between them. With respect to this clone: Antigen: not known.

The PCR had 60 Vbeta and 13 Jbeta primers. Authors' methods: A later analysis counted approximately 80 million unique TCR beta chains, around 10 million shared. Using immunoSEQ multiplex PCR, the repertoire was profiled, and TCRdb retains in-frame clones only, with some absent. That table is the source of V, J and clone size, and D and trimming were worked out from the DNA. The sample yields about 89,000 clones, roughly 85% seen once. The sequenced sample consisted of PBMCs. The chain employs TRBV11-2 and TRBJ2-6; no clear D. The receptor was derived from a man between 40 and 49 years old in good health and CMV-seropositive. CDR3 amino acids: CASSLERSGANVLTF. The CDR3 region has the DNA TGTGCCAGCAGCTTAGAGCGCTCTGGGGCCAACGTCCTGACTTTC.